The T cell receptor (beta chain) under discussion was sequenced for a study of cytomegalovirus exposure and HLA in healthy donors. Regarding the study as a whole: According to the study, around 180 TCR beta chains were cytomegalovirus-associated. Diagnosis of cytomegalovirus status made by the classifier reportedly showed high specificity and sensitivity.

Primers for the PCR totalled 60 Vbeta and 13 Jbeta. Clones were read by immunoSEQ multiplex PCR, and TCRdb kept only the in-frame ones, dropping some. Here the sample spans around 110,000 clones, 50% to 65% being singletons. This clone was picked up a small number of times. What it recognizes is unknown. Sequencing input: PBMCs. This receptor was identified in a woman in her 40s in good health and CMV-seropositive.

CDR3 sequence (DNA): TGTGCCAGCAGCCGGAGCGGGAAAGTAGAAGAGACCCAGTACTTC. Translating it yields CASSRSGKVEETQYF. The chain joins TRBV7-9 to TRBJ2-5; 7 positions agree with TRBD2. Germline trimming cut 5 bases from V and 3 bases from J; bases unmatched to any gene: 9. CDR1 and CDR2 (germline): SEHNR, FQNEAQ (reference sequence). This CDR3 has 15 residues.